This T cell receptor (beta chain) was sequenced during a study of shared clonotypes between healthy human individuals. Findings of the study overall: Though the depth was large, rarefaction showed that sorted-subset sequencing was incomplete.

The CDR3 is made up of 15 amino acids. V lost 6 bases and J lost 2, with 16 bases in between. Germline values: CDR1 SGHAT, CDR2 FQNNGV. Each PCR replicate from the sorted subsets contained 150 to 250 ng DNA, which is 30,000 or so T cell genomes. The data were produced by immunoSEQ multiplex PCR, yet TCRdb's version contains in-frame clones alone and is incomplete. Of 2 million to 2.5 million clones in the sample, approximately 94% are singletons; the top ten hold around 0.37%. A remark on this clone: Its matching antigen is unknown.

This TCR was recovered from a man in his late teens or twenties in good health. Some clones in this sample may be carry-over from other donors' samples. This chain connects TRBV11-2 to TRBJ1-1, with a possible D match to TRBD1 (5 bases). The specimen was naive CD4+ T cells from PBMCs. Subset in this sample: CD45RA+ positively selected. The CDR3 is CASRSFKGLNTEAFF. For the CDR3, the DNA is TGTGCCAGCAGATCGTTTAAGGGACTAAACACTGAAGCTTTCTTT.